The 24 T cell receptor beta chains below were found in one sample sequenced in a study of T cell changes during pregnancy in multiple sclerosis. Sequencing was performed with immunoSEQ multiplex PCR; in TCRdb, only in-frame clones are kept and a portion is missing. The sample consists of approximately 41,000 clones, roughly 87% of them appearing once. Sequenced here: CD4+ T cells from peripheral blood mononuclear cells, sampled in the first trimester of pregnancy. These receptors were obtained from a female donor with multiple sclerosis, enrolled in a pregnancy study.

The V call is TRBV9, the J call TRBJ2-1; 12 bases line up with TRBD2. CDR3 size: 18 residues. V gave up 4 bases and J gave up 0 bases; unmatched junction bases: 8. CDR1 and CDR2 from the germline V gene are SGDLS and YYNGEE. DNA of the CDR3: TGTGCCAGCAGCCCCCGGACTAGCGGGACCCCCTCCTACAATGAGCAGTTCTTC. It encodes CASSPRTSGTPSYNEQFF.

As DNA, the CDR3 is TGTGCCAGCAGTTTAGCGGGAACCTACGAGCAGTACTTC. Amino acid sequence: CASSLAGTYEQYF. V and J are TRBV25-1 and TRBJ2-5, with 8 bases aligning to TRBD2. The last part of the DNA fits TRBJ2-7 better; the J call may be wrong. The CDR3 contains 13 residues. The germline V gene encodes CDR1 MGHDK and CDR2 SYGVNS.

The V and J genes are TRBV27 and TRBJ2-1; 15 bases fit TRBD2. The germline CDR1 and CDR2 sequences are MNHEY and SMNVEV (reference sequence). The CDR3 extends over 18 amino acids. J was trimmed by 2 bases and V by 3 bases; bases with no gene match: 5. Here the CDR3 reads CASSFGLAGGSPYNEQFF. The CDR3 DNA follows: TGTGCCAGCAGTTTTGGACTAGCGGGAGGGTCCCCCTACAATGAGCAGTTCTTC.

The chain uses TRBV5-1 and TRBJ2-7; D remains ambiguous. With 4 bases removed from V and 0 bases from J, the gap between germline ends came to 8 bases. Germline CDR1 SGHRS, CDR2 YFSETQ. The CDR3 is made up of 13 amino acids. The CDR3 DNA sequence: TGCGCCAGCAGCCTTTTAGACTCCTACGAGCAGTACTTC. This codes for CASSLLDSYEQYF.

This chain joins TRBV19 and TRBJ2-1, with 14 bases matching TRBD2. Germline assignment: CDR1 LNHDA and CDR2 SQIVND (reference sequence). V shed 4 bases, J shed 8 bases, and the junction held 4 bases outside the gene matches. The CDR3 spans 15 residues. This chain's CDR3 is CASSRTSGRIDEQFF. For the CDR3, the DNA is TGTGCCAGTAGTAGGACTAGCGGGAGGATCGATGAGCAGTTCTTC.

This chain uses TRBV5-1 with TRBJ2-5; D unresolved. V dropped 0 bases and J dropped 2 bases, with 8 bases sitting between them. The CDR3 is 14 amino acids. Germline CDR1 SGHRS, CDR2 YFSETQ. In nucleotides, the CDR3 is TGCGCCAGCAGCTTGGGACAAACGCAAGAGACCCAGTACTTC. Amino acids: CASSLGQTQETQYF.

This chain joins TRBV12-5 and TRBJ2-1, with 8 bases that match TRBD2. The germline gives CDR1 LGHNT, CDR2 FRNRAP. The CDR3 runs 20 residues. The junction had 23 bases not matched to a gene; V was cut back by 6 bases and J by 4 bases. The DNA for the CDR3 is TGTGCTAGTGGCTTCGCTTTGGCGAAGGTTACTAGCGGAGTATACAATGAGCAGTTCTTC. Translation gives CASGFALAKVTSGVYNEQFF.

This clone has just one count. V and J are TRBV5-1 and TRBJ2-7; 8 bases map to TRBD2. V was clipped by 5 bases and J by 6 bases; unmatched bases: 7. The CDR3 runs to 13 residues. Germline loops: CDR1 SGHRS, CDR2 YFSETQ. CDR3 residues: CASRRGREVEQYF. CDR3 coding DNA: TGCGCCAGCAGACGGGGGCGGGAGGTCGAGCAGTACTTC.

The V call is TRBV28, the J call TRBJ2-3; 7 bases align to TRBD2. With 5 bases clipped from V and 4 bases from J, the junction kept 15 bases outside the gene matches. This CDR3 region has 17 residues. Germline loops: CDR1 MDHEN, CDR2 SYDVKM. Written as DNA, the CDR3 is TGTGCCAGCAGTCGAAGTACTAGCGTCCTTGGGGCAGATACGCAGTATTTT. Encoded protein: CASSRSTSVLGADTQYF.

The chain uses TRBV5-6 and TRBJ1-1; D call uncertain. V gave up 3 bases and J gave up 0 bases, with 12 bases separating them. Germline V lookup: CDR1 SGHDT, CDR2 YYEEEE. This CDR3 comprises 15 residues. The CDR3 DNA is TGTGCCAGCAGCTGGAGGAAGAGAATGAACACTGAAGCTTTCTTT. It translates to CASSWRKRMNTEAFF. The entire variable domain, with the rest obtained from reference TRBV5-6 and TRBJ1-1, is as follows: DAGVTQSPTHLIKTRGQQVTLRCSPKSGHDTVSWYQQALGQGPQFIFQYYEEEERQRGNFPDRFSGHQFPNYSSELNVNALLLGDSALYLCASSWRKRMNTEAFFGQGTRLTVV.

This sequence joins TRBV10-1 and TRBJ2-7; a weak D match, TRBD1 (7 bases). V was pared by 6 bases and J by 3 bases, with 12 bases between. The CDR3 contains 13 residues. The germline CDR1 and CDR2 sequences are WNHNN and SYGVQD (reference sequence). This CDR3 reads CASSAGQFYEQYF. The CDR3, as DNA: TGCGCCAGCAGCGCGGGACAGTTCTACGAGCAGTACTTC.

This rearrangement joins TRBV5-1 to TRBJ2-2; D is possibly TRBD1 (6 bases). The CDR3 has 14 amino acids. V was trimmed by 4 bases and J by 6 bases, leaving 13 bases between them. The germline V gene has CDR1 SGHRS and CDR2 YFSETQ. The CDR3 loop is CASSQSSGAGELFF. The CDR3 bases are TGCGCCAGCAGCCAATCCTCAGGGGCCGGGGAGCTGTTTTTT.

The chain uses TRBV2 and TRBJ1-5; tentative D call: TRBD1 (6 bases). CDR3 size: 13 residues. Deletions cut 9 bases from V and 1 base from J, with 10 bases between. Germline V lookup: CDR1 SNHLY, CDR2 FYNNEI. DNA of the CDR3: TGTGCCAGTCACAGGGAGAGCAATCAGCCCCAGCATTTT. Protein product: CASHRESNQPQHF.

The chain recombines TRBV6-6 with TRBJ1-3; 11 nucleotides align to TRBD1. V lost 2 bases and J lost 2; bases outside the gene matches: 2. The germline CDR1 and CDR2 sequences are MNHNY and SVGAGI (reference sequence). This CDR3 spans 16 amino acids. The CDR3 nucleotides are TGTGCCAGCAGTTACGAGGGACAGGGGGCTGGAAACACCATATATTTT. Protein: CASSYEGQGAGNTIYF.

The genes are TRBV27 and TRBJ1-5, with TRBD1 identical over 9 bases. From germline, CDR1 is MNHEY and CDR2 SMNVEV (reference sequence). The CDR3 extends over 17 amino acids. Trimming at V came to 5 bases and at J to 3 bases, leaving 11 bases not matched to a gene. The CDR3 sequence: CASSTYRGRLLNQPQHF. The CDR3 region has the DNA TGTGCCAGCAGTACGTACAGGGGGCGTTTACTCAATCAGCCCCAGCATTTT.

This rearrangement joins TRBV9 to TRBJ2-1; 7 bases are shared with TRBD1. Looked up from germline, CDR1 is SGDLS and CDR2 is YYNGEE. Trimming at V came to 3 bases and at J to 2 bases, leaving 8 bases not matched to a gene. The CDR3 is made up of 16 amino acids. The CDR3 DNA follows: TGTGCCAGCAGCGCAGCAGGGGGAGTAACCTACAATGAGCAGTTCTTC. Protein product: CASSAAGGVTYNEQFF.

This chain uses TRBV6-1 with TRBJ1-1, with D unresolved. The CDR3 is made up of 10 amino acids. Germline V gene sequence: CDR1 MNHNS, CDR2 SASEGT. Trimming stripped 6 bases from V and 4 bases from J, with 3 bases between. CDR3 sequence (DNA): TGTGCCAGCAGCCGCACTGAAGCTTTCTTT. Amino acid sequence: CASSRTEAFF.

This chain uses TRBV6-5 with TRBJ2-3; 8 positions agree with TRBD2. V shed 0 bases, J shed 1 base, and the junction held 3 bases outside the gene matches. CDR1 is MNHEY and CDR2 is SVGAGI in the germline V gene. This CDR3 is 16 amino acids long. The CDR3 region has the DNA TGTGCCAGCAGTTACTCAGCGGGAGTGGGCACAGATACGCAGTATTTT. It encodes CASSYSAGVGTDTQYF.

J is TRBJ1-1 and V is TRBV7-2; D possibly corresponds to TRBD1 (5 bases). CDR3 length: 15 amino acids. Germline values: CDR1 SGHTA, CDR2 FQGNSA. The V end was cut by 1 base, the J end by 3 bases, with 12 bases between. The DNA for the CDR3 is TGTGCCAGCAGCTTAGGAGGCAGGGTGGACACTGAAGCTTTCTTT. It specifies CASSLGGRVDTEAFF.

The CDR3 reads CASSVLGQGQNEQFF. Written as DNA, the CDR3 is TGTGCCAGCAGTGTATTGGGACAGGGACAGAATGAGCAGTTCTTC. The chain uses TRBV6-1 and TRBJ2-1, with 9 bases matching TRBD1. The V gene's germline CDR1 is MNHNS and CDR2 SASEGT. V was pared by 4 bases and J by 7 bases, with 8 bases of the junction left unmatched. The CDR3 consists of 15 residues.

The rearrangement links TRBV18 to TRBJ2-2; D ambiguous. The V gene lost 6 bases and the J gene lost 2 bases, with 4 bases spanning the gap. In germline, CDR1 is KGHSH, CDR2 LQKENI. The CDR3 sequence is 12 residues long. The CDR3 DNA sequence: TGTGCCAGCTCTTCTAACACCGGGGAGCTGTTTTTT. Translating it yields CASSSNTGELFF.

The chain has TRBV7-8 and TRBJ1-4, with a weak D call TRBD1 (5 bases). V shed 5 bases and J shed 3 bases, with 10 bases lying between them. This CDR3 has 14 residues. Germline V gene lookup returns CDR1 SGHVS and CDR2 FQNEAQ. The DNA of the CDR3 is TGTGCCAGCAGCCTGGGGACTTCTAATGAAAAACTGTTTTTT. This gives the protein CASSLGTSNEKLFF. Using reference TRBV7-8 and TRBJ1-4 for the parts outside the CDR3, the full variable domain is GAGVSQSPRYKVAKRGQDVALRCDPISGHVSLFWYQQALGQGPEFLTYFQNEAQLDKSGLPSDRFFAERPEGSVSTLKIQRTQQEDSAVYLCASSLGTSNEKLFFGSGTQLSVL.

Sample share makes this clone medium-sized. This rearrangement joins TRBV4-1 to TRBJ1-1; D is perhaps TRBD1 (6 bases). Germline CDR1 MGHRA, CDR2 YSYEKL. This CDR3 has 16 amino acids. Trimming pared 0 bases from V and 8 bases from J, leaving 19 bases between. The DNA for the CDR3 is TGCGCCAGCAGCCAAGAATCCGACTTTCGAGGGGGAGAAGCTTTCTTT. Encoded protein: CASSQESDFRGGEAFF.

The J gene is TRBJ1-2, the V gene TRBV28; tentative D call: TRBD1 (6 bases). This CDR3 comprises 15 residues. The V and J ends lost 7 bases and 0 bases respectively, with 15 bases between them. Germline-derived CDR1 and CDR2 are MDHEN and SYDVKM. The CDR3 here is CASISGGSSNYGYTF. For the CDR3, the DNA is TGTGCCAGCATCAGCGGGGGCAGTTCTAACTATGGCTACACCTTC.